Shown below are 9 T cell receptor beta chains from a single sample sequenced in a study of cytomegalovirus exposure and HLA in healthy donors. Method: immunoSEQ multiplex PCR; TCRdb's copy keeps in-frame clones and lacks some. Of under 250,000 clones in the sample, around nine tenths were seen once. The specimen sequenced was PBMCs. Receptors were obtained from a woman under 30 in good health and CMV-seropositive.

The V call is TRBV5-1, the J call TRBJ1-1; 10 nucleotides align to TRBD1. V gave up 4 bases and J gave up 7 bases; unmatched junction bases: 4. There are 13 residues in the CDR3. Germline V gene data show CDR1 as SGHRS and CDR2 as YFSETQ. The CDR3 DNA sequence: TGCGCCAGCAGCGGGACAGGGGCCTATGAAGCTTTCTTT. This encodes CASSGTGAYEAFF.

This chain links TRBV27 with TRBJ1-5; 7 nucleotides agree with TRBD1. Trimming cost V 3 bases and J 5 bases; bases outside gene matches: 4. Germline V gene data show CDR1 as MNHEY and CDR2 as SMNVEV (reference sequence). This CDR3 spans 14 amino acids. CDR3 amino acids: CASSFRGDDQPQHF. DNA for the CDR3: TGTGCCAGCAGTTTCAGGGGGGATGATCAGCCCCAGCATTTT.

On this clone itself: At the DNA level, this CDR3 is encoded by other sequences in the same sample as well. V gene TRBV4-1 combines with J gene TRBJ1-5; TRBD1 matches 8 bases. Germline V gene data show CDR1 as MGHRA and CDR2 as YSYEKL. The CDR3 contains 14 residues. With 3 bases clipped from V and 2 bases from J, the junction kept 0 bases outside the gene matches. The chain's CDR3 is CASSQGQGNQPQHF. In DNA, the CDR3 is TGCGCCAGCAGCCAGGGACAGGGCAATCAGCCCCAGCATTTT.

This clone has a single count. Other nucleotide sequences from this sample produce the same CDR3. The chain couples TRBV27 to TRBJ1-2; TRBD1 agrees at 8 bases. Germline V gene lookup returns CDR1 MNHEY and CDR2 SMNVEV (reference sequence). V lost 2 bases to trimming and J lost 5 bases; unmatched junction nucleotides: 4. The CDR3 covers 14 residues. The chain's CDR3 is CASSLGTGGYGYTF. The CDR3 region has the DNA TGTGCCAGCAGTTTAGGTACAGGGGGTTATGGCTACACCTTC.

Here the CDR3 DNA reads TGTGCCAGCAGTGAACCCGCACCGGCCCAGTACTTC. Protein sequence: CASSEPAPAQYF. The chain employs TRBV2 and TRBJ2-5, with D unclear. Germline-derived CDR1 and CDR2 are SNHLY and FYNNEI. V lost 2 bases and J 9 bases, leaving 10 bases between the germline ends. This CDR3 contains 12 residues.

The chain combines TRBV5-1 with TRBJ2-1, with 11 bases aligning to TRBD1. The V and J ends lost 3 bases and 4 bases, in that order; junction bases with no gene match: 9. Looked up from germline, CDR1 is SGHRS and CDR2 is YFSETQ. The CDR3 extends over 17 amino acids. CDR3 amino acids: CASSSPRDRGFYNEQFF. The CDR3 DNA follows: TGCGCCAGCAGCTCCCCGCGGGACAGGGGGTTTTACAATGAGCAGTTCTTC.

The chain is built from TRBV5-4 and TRBJ2-7; a weak D match, TRBD2 (5 bases). There are 17 residues in the CDR3. Germline assignment: CDR1 SGHNT and CDR2 YYREEE (reference sequence). Trimming stripped 2 bases from V and 0 bases from J, with 18 bases between. CDR3 in DNA: TGTGCCAGCAGCTTATCCCCCGGACTCGAAAGCTCCTACGAGCAGTACTTC. Its protein product is CASSLSPGLESSYEQYF.

The chain is built from TRBV27 and TRBJ2-3; 9 nucleotides align to TRBD2. Germline trimming cut 6 bases from V and 1 base from J; bases unmatched to any gene: 8. Germline CDR1 reads MNHEY; CDR2 reads SMNVEV (reference sequence). This CDR3 has 16 residues. CDR3 sequence reads: CASRTLAGARTDTQYF. The CDR3 nucleotides are TGTGCCAGCAGAACCTTAGCGGGAGCCCGCACAGATACGCAGTATTTT.

The chain links TRBV6-5 to TRBJ2-1; D not resolved. V gave up 2 bases and J gave up 8 bases, with 13 bases separating them. The germline V gene encodes CDR1 MNHEY and CDR2 SVGAGI. The CDR3 sequence is 14 residues long. CDR3 protein: CASSYAVVQYEQFF. CDR3 coding DNA: TGTGCCAGCAGTTACGCCGTGGTTCAGTATGAGCAGTTCTTC.